This T cell receptor beta chain derives from a study of blood T cell repertoires in COVID-19. The CDR3 contains 19 residues. Germline V gene lookup returns CDR1 ENHRY and CDR2 SYGVKD. J lost 2 bases, V lost 4 bases, and 17 bases had no gene match. In the study's own analysis: Nucleated cell counts were estimated from reference gene primer amplification. Profiled with immunoSEQ multiplex PCR; TCRdb holds only in-frame clones, not every one. That table supplies the V and J calls and clone size; D and trimming were determined from the DNA. The data contain around 30,000 clones, roughly 90% of them singletons.

This clonotype was sampled from a woman in her forties with active or convalescent COVID-19. The chain couples TRBV10-3 to TRBJ2-3; TRBD2 matches 8 bases. The material sequenced was peripheral blood. The CDR3 DNA is TGTGCCATCAGTGCGGGGGGGAACGAAGCGGGACCCCTCACAGATACGCAGTATTTT. Residues: CAISAGGNEAGPLTDTQYF.